The clone carrying this T cell receptor beta chain was recorded only once. Its antigen is unidentified. This sample is part of a study of CD8+ T cells in alopecia areata. At the level of the study: Each of the treated patients was given oral tofacitinib, 5 to 10 mg twice daily, for moderate-to-severe alopecia areata. Findings of the study overall: Lesional scalp, especially alopecia totalis/universalis, showed higher clonality than normal scalp. One nonresponder makes the tie between baseline CD8+ expansion and response uncertain.

cDNA prepared by RNA extraction and subsequent reverse transcription served as the template for sequencing. The protocol was immunoSEQ multiplex PCR, while the TCRdb copy is restricted to in-frame clones and leaves out a portion. Here the sample spans 90,000 to 100,000 clones, 60% to 75% being singletons. Documented treatment: oral pan-JAK inhibitor, 5-10 mg twice daily. Trimming stripped 5 bases from V and 2 bases from J, with 15 bases between. Per germline, CDR1 MNHEY and CDR2 SMNVEV (reference sequence). The CDR3 length is 15 residues. The source of this sequence is a human donor with alopecia areata. The material sequenced was CD8+ T cells sorted from blood, taken at week 4, from a patient treated with tofacitinib. The chain couples TRBV27 to TRBJ2-5, with D perhaps TRBD1 (5 bases). In DNA form, the CDR3 reads TGTGCCAGCAGTCCCCTCGACAGTAAACAAGAGACCCAGTACTTC. Its translation: CASSPLDSKQETQYF.